A single sample is the source of the 30 T cell receptor beta chains below, sequenced in a study of T-cell memory formation after mild COVID-19. TCRdb used MiXCR to reprocess the 5' RACE reads, holding one entry per CDR3 protein. The sample holds some 250,000 distinct CDR3 sequences, approximately 10% seen once. Sequenced: PBMCs or a T cell subset sorted from them (not recorded which). The receptor set was obtained from a man aged 18 to 29 who had mild COVID-19 (a few samples of this study predate the infection). Cell type and time point are not known.

The rearrangement uses TRBV7-9 and TRBJ1-1, with 7 bases aligning to TRBD1. After removal of 6 bases from V and 8 bases from J, the junction contained 3 bases not matched to a gene. Germline CDR1 and CDR2: SEHNR and FQNEAQ (reference sequence). The CDR3 extends over 11 amino acids. CDR3 protein: CASRETGEAFF. CDR3 sequence (DNA): TGTGCCAGCAGGGAGACAGGGGAAGCTTTCTTT.

This clonotype was counted only a few times. The chain employs TRBV20-1 and TRBJ2-3; maybe TRBD2 (6 bases). The CDR3 consists of 12 residues. Germline V CDR1 and CDR2: DFQATT, SNEGSKA (reference sequence). CDR3 nucleotides: TGCTCCTGGTGGCGGGGCGGGGATACGCAGTATTTT. It encodes CSWWRGGDTQYF.

This rearrangement joins TRBV5-1 to TRBJ2-3; 9 nucleotides align to TRBD1. The CDR3 runs 14 residues. Per the germline V gene, CDR1 is SGHRS and CDR2 is YFSETQ. The junction had 3 bases not matched to a gene; V was cut back by 5 bases and J by 2 bases. The CDR3 loop reads CASRGQGDTDTQYF. CDR3 DNA: TGCGCCAGCAGGGGACAGGGAGACACAGATACGCAGTATTTT. Based on the CDR3 plus reference TRBV5-1 and TRBJ2-3, the full variable domain is KAGVTQTPRYLIKTRGQQVTLSCSPISGHRSVSWYQQTPGQGLQFLFEYFSETQRNKGNFPGRFSGRQFSNSRSEMNVSTLELGDSALYLCASRGQGDTDTQYFGPGTRLTVL.

This clonotype was counted a few times. The CDR3 sequence is CATSDEGQETQYF. DNA of the CDR3: TGTGCCACCAGTGATGAGGGGCAAGAGACCCAGTACTTC. V gene TRBV24-1 combines with J gene TRBJ2-5, with D perhaps given as TRBD1 or TRBD2 (5 bases each). This CDR3 is 13 amino acids long. Germline V CDR1 and CDR2: KGHDR, SFDVKD. Trimming pared 3 bases from V and 2 bases from J, leaving 6 bases between.

The J gene is TRBJ1-2, the V gene TRBV3-1, with a possible D match to TRBD1 (5 bases). Per the germline V gene, CDR1 is LGHDT and CDR2 is YNNKEL (reference sequence). Trimming pared 4 bases from V and 2 bases from J, leaving 17 bases between. This CDR3 has 16 residues. DNA of the CDR3: TGTGCCAGCAGCCCGGGGACGTGGGATTTGAACTATGGCTACACCTTC. Residues: CASSPGTWDLNYGYTF.

The DNA for the CDR3 is TGTGCCTGGGTAGTGTACGGGGAGCTGTTTTTT. Translating gives CAWVVYGELFF. This sequence joins TRBV30 and TRBJ2-2; no clear D gene. Germline values: CDR1 GTSNPN, CDR2 SVGIG (reference sequence). Between the trimmed V and J ends, which lost 5 bases and 7 bases, there was a span of 8 bases. The CDR3 extends over 11 amino acids.

This clonotype has just a few counts. This rearrangement joins TRBV2 to TRBJ2-1; D is uncertain. CDR3 length: 15 amino acids. V was trimmed by 1 base and J by 4 bases, leaving 11 bases between them. CDR1 and CDR2 from the germline V gene are SNHLY and FYNNEI. The CDR3 region has the DNA TGTGCCAGCAGTGAAGAAGGGCTTCCTTACAATGAGCAGTTCTTC. Translation: CASSEEGLPYNEQFF.

This clonotype has more than one count but fewer than ten. In DNA, the CDR3 is TGTGCCATCAGTGAGTCTATGACCGGACGGTCGAACACTGAAGCTTTCTTT. It translates to CAISESMTGRSNTEAFF. The gene calls are TRBV10-3 and TRBJ1-1; D remains ambiguous. Trimming took off 0 bases at V and 1 base at J, with 15 bases between the two ends. This CDR3 has 17 amino acids. Germline CDR1 and CDR2: ENHRY and SYGVKD.

This clonotype occurred a few times. This CDR3 is CASSRPSSRSRFEYEQYV. The CDR3 bases are TGTGCCAGCAGTAGGCCATCTAGCCGTTCTAGGTTCGAGTACGAGCAGTACGTC. The chain uses TRBV12-3 or TRBV12-4 and TRBJ2-7; D may be TRBD2 (5 bases). Trimming stripped 5 bases from V and 4 bases from J, with 27 bases between. CDR3 length: 18 residues.

This clonotype was recorded a few times. Here the CDR3 reads CASSLFGVRDYQETQYF. CDR3 nucleotides: TGTGCCAGCAGCTTATTTGGGGTCCGCGATTACCAAGAGACCCAGTACTTC. The chain links TRBV7-3 to TRBJ2-5; D remains ambiguous. The V and J ends lost 2 bases and 0 bases respectively, with 16 bases between them. This CDR3 is built from 17 residues. Germline-derived CDR1 and CDR2 are SGHTA and FQGTGA.

The rearrangement joins TRBV19 to TRBJ2-1; D is unresolved. V was clipped by 3 bases and J by 5 bases, with 11 bases between them. Germline loops: CDR1 LNHDA, CDR2 SQIVND (reference sequence). The length of the CDR3 is 14 residues. The CDR3 sequence: CASSMPPPNNEQFF. CDR3 DNA sequence: TGTGCCAGTAGTATGCCCCCACCCAACAATGAGCAGTTCTTC.

In its sample, this clonotype was seen many times. The rearrangement links TRBV12-3 or TRBV12-4 to TRBJ2-2; 11 nucleotides align to TRBD2. The CDR3 is made up of 15 amino acids. V was clipped by 2 bases and J by 5 bases; unmatched bases: 1. CDR3 region: CASSLRTSGTGELFF. CDR3 nucleotide sequence: TGTGCCAGCAGTTTACGGACTAGCGGGACCGGGGAGCTGTTTTTT.

This clonotype showed up just once. V and J are TRBV23-1 and TRBJ2-7; 12 positions match TRBD2. TRBV23-1 is an ORF, and what it does is uncertain. V dropped 11 bases and J dropped 0; count of bases not matched to a gene: 17. This CDR3 is 18 amino acids long. CDR3 residues: CAGVRLAGALWGSYEQYV. The CDR3 DNA follows: TGCGCCGGCGTCCGACTAGCGGGGGCCCTGTGGGGCTCCTACGAGCAGTACGTC.

This clonotype was detected only a few times. V gene TRBV5-1 combines with J gene TRBJ2-7; D gene ambiguous. The V gene lost 2 bases and the J gene lost 5 bases, with 14 bases spanning the gap. The CDR3 loop spans 14 amino acids. Germline V gene sequence: CDR1 SGHRS, CDR2 YFSETQ. CDR3 in DNA: TGCGCCAGCAGCTTAGTGTACGGAGCCGACGAGCAGTACTTC. Translated, it gives CASSLVYGADEQYF.

The J gene is TRBJ2-3, the V gene TRBV29-1; D might be TRBD2 (6 bases). V lost 6 bases to trimming and J lost 5 bases, with 15 bases between them. Per the germline V gene, CDR1 is SQVTM and CDR2 is ANQGSEA. The CDR3 extends over 13 amino acids. The CDR3 DNA reads TGCAGCGTGGGGGGACCGCGGGGAGATACGCAGTATTTT. It specifies CSVGGPRGDTQYF.

This clonotype appeared many times. The chain carries TRBV6-5 and TRBJ2-5, with D uncertain. Germline-derived CDR1 and CDR2 are MNHEY and SVGAGI. The CDR3 covers 15 residues. The germline V and J ends were trimmed by 4 bases and 5 bases, with 17 bases remaining between them. CDR3 DNA sequence: TGTGCCAGCAGTTCCCAATGGTCTTCGGCGGAGACCCAGTACTTC. It specifies CASSSQWSSAETQYF.

This clonotype was observed at least ten times. V gene TRBV4-3 combines with J gene TRBJ2-3, with a tentative D call TRBD2 (6 bases). With 3 bases removed from V and 5 bases from J, the gap between germline ends came to 21 bases. CDR1 is LGHNA and CDR2 is YSLEER in the germline V gene. The CDR3 has 17 residues. The CDR3 nucleotides are TGCGCCAGCAGCCAGGGTAGGGACCGTCGGAGGGGAGATACGCAGTATTTT. Translation: CASSQGRDRRRGDTQYF.

This clonotype was counted a few times. The chain joins TRBV4-1 to TRBJ2-2; 9 bases align to TRBD1. Germline trimming cut 3 bases from V and 4 bases from J; bases unmatched to any gene: 9. Germline assignment: CDR1 MGHRA and CDR2 YSYEKL. The CDR3 runs 17 residues. As DNA, the CDR3 is TGCGCCAGCAGCCACATAGGGACAGGGAGAGGCACCGGGGAGCTGTTTTTT. Residues: CASSHIGTGRGTGELFF.

This clonotype was observed a few times. The chain is built from TRBV9 and TRBJ2-2; 10 bases fit TRBD1. Germline values: CDR1 SGDLS, CDR2 YYNGEE. Trimming removed 0 bases from V and 9 bases from J; junction bases left unmatched: 11. CDR3 length equals 17 residues. The CDR3 spells CASSVGLWTGGVRELFF. The CDR3 DNA is TGTGCCAGCAGCGTAGGACTCTGGACAGGGGGTGTACGGGAGCTGTTTTTT.

The table lists this clonotype with a few counts. The chain uses TRBV5-1 and TRBJ2-1, with D hard to call. The CDR3 spans 15 residues. Germline values: CDR1 SGHRS, CDR2 YFSETQ. Trimming left V 1 base short and J 1 base short, with 9 bases between. The CDR3 reads CASSLLRTSYNEQFF. CDR3 in DNA: TGCGCCAGCAGCTTGCTACGGACGTCCTACAATGAGCAGTTCTTC.

This clonotype appeared a few times. The genes are TRBV3-1 and TRBJ1-1, with D unclear. Trimming took 4 bases from V and 1 from J, leaving 13 bases between them. The CDR3 is made up of 15 amino acids. Germline assignment: CDR1 LGHDT and CDR2 YNNKEL (reference sequence). This chain's CDR3 is CASSPRIAGNTEAFF. Written as DNA, the CDR3 is TGTGCCAGCAGCCCCAGGATCGCGGGGAACACTGAAGCTTTCTTT.

The J gene is TRBJ2-7, the V gene TRBV2, with 7 bases lining up with TRBD2. Germline values: CDR1 SNHLY, CDR2 FYNNEI. V lost 4 bases, J lost 4 bases, and 10 bases stayed unmatched. This CDR3 has 15 residues. The CDR3 coding sequence is TGTGCCAGCAGTGGGCCTCCGGGGGGACCGTACGAGCAGTACGTC. It is translated as CASSGPPGGPYEQYV.

The chain couples TRBV7-8 to TRBJ1-4; perhaps TRBD1 as D (5 bases). The CDR3 covers 17 residues. Trimming stripped 3 bases from V and 8 bases from J, with 22 bases between. From germline, CDR1 is SGHVS and CDR2 FQNEAQ. CDR3 sequence (DNA): TGTGCCAGCAGCTTTGATCCTAGAGCAGGGAATTCAGAAAAACTGTTTTTT. This translates into CASSFDPRAGNSEKLFF.

The chain joins TRBV6-2 or TRBV6-3 to TRBJ1-1; no clear D. With 2 bases removed from V and 3 bases from J, the gap between germline ends came to 13 bases. This CDR3 comprises 15 residues. The germline CDR1 and CDR2 sequences are MNHEY and SVGEGT. CDR3 protein: CASSYRVGGDTEAFF. DNA for the CDR3: TGTGCCAGCAGTTACAGGGTTGGAGGTGACACTGAAGCTTTCTTT.

This clonotype was detected many times. This chain links TRBV19 with TRBJ2-7; D uncertain. The CDR3 has 13 residues. Germline V gene sequence: CDR1 LNHDA, CDR2 SQIVND (reference sequence). Trimming took 4 bases from V and 6 from J, leaving 13 bases between them. The CDR3 is CASSTTVATEQYF. In DNA form, the CDR3 reads TGTGCCAGTAGTACCACAGTGGCTACCGAGCAGTACTTC.

V gene TRBV5-1 combines with J gene TRBJ2-2; 7 nucleotides match TRBD2. The V and J ends lost 4 bases and 7 bases, in that order; junction bases with no gene match: 13. This CDR3 comprises 16 residues. Germline V gene lookup returns CDR1 SGHRS and CDR2 YFSETQ. The CDR3 bases are TGCGCCAGCAGCCAGGCTTGGGGACCGGGAGGCGGGGAGCTGTTTTTT. It yields the protein CASSQAWGPGGGELFF.

This clonotype was seen more than once but under ten times. The chain joins TRBV12-3 or TRBV12-4 to TRBJ1-1; TRBD1 might be the D (6 bases). The CDR3 consists of 14 residues. V was cut by 8 bases and J by 7 bases, with 20 bases left in between. This CDR3 reads CASGGGVPRIEAFF. The CDR3 DNA follows: TGTGCCAGCGGAGGGGGGGTCCCAAGGATTGAAGCTTTCTTT.

This clonotype was seen a few times. The chain is built from TRBV28 and TRBJ2-2; D could derive from TRBD1 or TRBD2 (5 bases each). The ends were cut back, 7 bases at V and 3 bases at J, with 12 bases in the middle. In germline, CDR1 is MDHEN, CDR2 SYDVKM. CDR3 length: 14 amino acids. DNA of the CDR3: TGTGCCAGCAATCGAAGGGGACACACCGGGGAGCTGTTTTTT. It is translated as CASNRRGHTGELFF.

V usage is TRBV6-5 and J usage is TRBJ2-6, with D perhaps matching TRBD2 (6 bases). The V and J ends lost 5 bases and 0 bases respectively, with 20 bases between them. The germline CDR1 and CDR2 sequences are MNHEY and SVGAGI. The CDR3 has 19 amino acids. The CDR3 DNA follows: TGTGCCAGCAGTGTGTTCTCGGAGGGCAGGACCTCTGGGGCCAACGTCCTGACTTTC. It codes for CASSVFSEGRTSGANVLTF.

This chain connects TRBV5-1 to TRBJ2-7; a weak D match, TRBD1 (6 bases). The CDR3 is 14 amino acids. Trimming took off 4 bases at V and 0 bases at J, with 11 bases between the two ends. Germline loops: CDR1 SGHRS, CDR2 YFSETQ. The CDR3 spells CASSQGFGSYEQYF. The DNA of the CDR3 is TGCGCCAGCAGCCAGGGGTTTGGCTCCTACGAGCAGTACTTC.